The next 21 T cell receptor beta chains were all read from a single sample in a study of blood T cell repertoires in COVID-19. The repertoire was sequenced with immunoSEQ multiplex PCR; TCRdb's copy has only in-frame clones and lacks some. The sample consists of about 170,000 clones, approximately 81% of them appearing once. Specimen: peripheral blood. These receptors came from a woman older than 75 with active or convalescent COVID-19.

This rearrangement joins TRBV5-1 to TRBJ1-1, with D maybe TRBD1 (6 bases). CDR3 length: 14 amino acids. Germline CDR1 reads SGHRS; CDR2 reads YFSETQ. Between the trimmed V and J ends, which lost 5 bases and 4 bases, there was a span of 15 bases. This CDR3 is CASRGGGRGTEAFF. The CDR3 DNA is TGCGCCAGCAGGGGAGGGGGGCGAGGCACTGAAGCTTTCTTT.

The chain has TRBV4-1 and TRBJ2-3; TRBD2 matches at 10 bases. The germline V gene has CDR1 MGHRA and CDR2 YSYEKL. The CDR3 spans 18 residues. Trimming at V came to 0 bases and at J to 2 bases, leaving 8 bases not matched to a gene. The CDR3 sequence is CASSQDVSLAGLTDTQYF. The CDR3 DNA reads as TGCGCCAGCAGCCAAGATGTTTCACTAGCGGGGCTCACAGATACGCAGTATTTT.

In its sample, this clone was seen a few times. The gene calls are TRBV9 and TRBJ2-1, with D tentatively TRBD2 (6 bases). The CDR3 runs to 17 residues. Germline V gene data show CDR1 as SGDLS and CDR2 as YYNGEE. The V end was cut by 0 bases, the J end by 3 bases, with 16 bases between. In DNA, the CDR3 is TGTGCCAGCAGCGTAGGGCCGGGAGCGGCTAACTACAATGAGCAGTTCTTC. This codes for CASSVGPGAANYNEQFF. The full variable domain, completed using reference TRBV9 and TRBJ2-1, is DSGVTQTPKHLITATGQRVTLRCSPRSGDLSVYWYQQSLDQGLQFLIQYYNGEERAKGNILERFSAQQFPDLHSELNLSSLELGDSALYFCASSVGPGAANYNEQFFGPGTRLTVL.

The gene calls are TRBV11-2 and TRBJ1-1, with D possibly being TRBD1 (6 bases). This CDR3 is 15 amino acids long. Trimming cost V 5 bases and J 7 bases, with 20 bases left between them. Germline V gives CDR1 SGHAT, CDR2 FQNNGV. The CDR3 region has the DNA TGTGCCAGCAGCCCCCCCGGACAGTCGCTCCGTGAAGCTTTCTTT. This gives the protein CASSPPGQSLREAFF.

V gene TRBV28 combines with J gene TRBJ2-1, with TRBD2 identical over 13 bases. The CDR3 extends over 15 amino acids. V shed 5 bases and J 6 bases; nucleotides not matched to a gene: 4. Germline values: CDR1 MDHEN, CDR2 SYDVKM. CDR3 sequence reads: CASSLTSGRGNEQFF. CDR3 sequence (DNA): TGTGCCAGCAGTCTTACTAGCGGGAGGGGCAATGAGCAGTTCTTC.

The J gene is TRBJ2-2, the V gene TRBV28, with D possibly TRBD1 on 6 matching bases. The germline CDR1 and CDR2 sequences are MDHEN and SYDVKM. V lost 10 bases and J 3 bases, leaving 18 bases between the germline ends. This CDR3 is 15 amino acids long. CDR3 sequence: CAICHQGTHTGELFF. CDR3 DNA: TGTGCCATATGTCATCAGGGGACGCACACCGGGGAGCTGTTTTTT.

In its sample, this clone was seen once. The V call is TRBV3-1 (or the pseudogene TRBV3-2), the J call TRBJ2-3; perhaps TRBD2 as D (5 bases). The V end lost 2 bases, the J end lost 7 bases, and 16 bases lay between the germline ends. The germline V gene has CDR1 LGHDT and CDR2 YNNKEL (reference sequence). The CDR3 has 15 amino acids. CDR3 nucleotides: TGTGCCAGCAGCCAAAGGTCCCCAGGACTTAATACGCAGTATTTT. This encodes CASSQRSPGLNTQYF.

This chain joins TRBV28 and TRBJ1-1, with 9 bases matching TRBD1. The CDR3 covers 15 residues. Trimming at V came to 5 bases and at J to 1 base, leaving 5 bases not matched to a gene. Per the germline V gene, CDR1 is MDHEN and CDR2 is SYDVKM. The chain's CDR3 is CASSPGTGTNTEAFF. Written as DNA, the CDR3 is TGTGCCAGCAGTCCCGGGACAGGGACGAACACTGAAGCTTTCTTT.

V and J are TRBV6-5 and TRBJ2-1; D is possibly TRBD2 (5 bases). This CDR3 is 15 amino acids long. Trimming stripped 1 base from V and 9 bases from J, with 16 bases between. Germline V gene sequence: CDR1 MNHEY, CDR2 SVGAGI. CDR3 region: CASSYLREGSREQFF. DNA for the CDR3: TGTGCCAGCAGTTACTTGAGGGAAGGAAGTCGTGAGCAGTTCTTC.

This chain's CDR3 is CASSPRDRGGYTF. The CDR3, as DNA: TGTGCCAGTAGTCCCCGGGACAGGGGAGGCTACACCTTC. This rearrangement joins TRBV19 to TRBJ1-2; 10 nucleotides match TRBD1. V dropped 5 bases and J dropped 8; count of bases not matched to a gene: 5. Per the germline V gene, CDR1 is LNHDA and CDR2 is SQIVND (reference sequence). CDR3 length equals 13 residues.

The genes are TRBV5-1 and TRBJ1-2; 7 bases match TRBD1. CDR3 length: 16 residues. With V trimmed by 0 bases and J by 5 bases, 10 bases remained unmatched. Germline loops: CDR1 SGHRS, CDR2 YFSETQ. CDR3 nucleotides: TGCGCCAGCAGCTTGGCCGAGGGGGCACCTGAGTATGGCTACACCTTC. Residues: CASSLAEGAPEYGYTF. Looking up the rest from reference TRBV5-1 and TRBJ1-2 gives the full variable domain: KAGVTQTPRYLIKTRGQQVTLSCSPISGHRSVSWYQQTPGQGLQFLFEYFSETQRNKGNFPGRFSGRQFSNSRSEMNVSTLELGDSALYLCASSLAEGAPEYGYTFGSGTRLTVV.

This rearrangement joins TRBV27 to TRBJ1-5; D not resolved. Germline values: CDR1 MNHEY, CDR2 SMNVEV (reference sequence). The CDR3 spans 15 residues. Trimming stripped 2 bases from V and 0 bases from J, with 8 bases between. The CDR3 DNA sequence: TGTGCCAGCAGTTTAGCAGGTCTTAGCAATCAGCCCCAGCATTTT. Its translation is CASSLAGLSNQPQHF.

This clone was found a few times. This sequence joins TRBV19 and TRBJ1-5; D gene uncertain. Germline values: CDR1 LNHDA, CDR2 SQIVND (reference sequence). Deletions cut 5 bases from V and 0 bases from J, with 8 bases between. The CDR3 consists of 14 residues. The CDR3 protein is CASSSLSSNQPQHF. The CDR3 DNA reads TGTGCCAGTAGTTCCCTGAGTAGCAATCAGCCCCAGCATTTT.

The gene calls are TRBV5-5 and TRBJ2-5, with a possible D match to TRBD2 (5 bases). V was cut by 0 bases and J by 3 bases, with 6 bases left in between. The CDR3 consists of 13 residues. The germline V gene has CDR1 SGHKS and CDR2 YYEKEE (reference sequence). The CDR3 bases are TGTGCCAGCAGCTTGGTCGGGGAAGAGACCCAGTACTTC. The encoded protein is CASSLVGEETQYF.

This chain connects TRBV3-1 (or the pseudogene TRBV3-2) to TRBJ1-1; unclear D gene. The CDR3 sequence is 16 residues long. Germline V lookup: CDR1 LGHDT, CDR2 YNNKEL (reference sequence). Trimming left V 4 bases short and J 6 bases short, with 21 bases between. The CDR3 DNA sequence: TGTGCCAGCAGCCCCCGTAGCGAGAGTGGACTCCCTGAAGCTTTCTTT. This sequence encodes CASSPRSESGLPEAFF.

This chain connects TRBV14 to TRBJ2-1; D perhaps matches TRBD2 (5 bases). Germline V gene lookup returns CDR1 SGHDN and CDR2 FVKESK. There are 15 residues in the CDR3. Trimming left V 0 bases short and J 3 bases short, with 9 bases between. The CDR3 DNA follows: TGTGCCAGCAGCCAAGAGTTGGACTTCTACAATGAGCAGTTCTTC. Translation gives CASSQELDFYNEQFF.

The chain combines TRBV5-4 with TRBJ1-2, with 8 positions matching TRBD1. This CDR3 has 16 residues. J lost 3 bases, V lost 5 bases, and 12 bases had no gene match. CDR1 and CDR2 from the germline V gene are SGHNT and YYREEE (reference sequence). The CDR3 loop reads CASSSPAGQGDYGYTF. CDR3 sequence (DNA): TGTGCCAGCAGTTCCCCAGCAGGACAGGGTGACTATGGCTACACCTTC.

The chain combines TRBV5-4 with TRBJ1-2; 7 nucleotides agree with TRBD1. Germline lookup yields CDR1 SGHNT and CDR2 YYREEE (reference sequence). The CDR3 spans 16 residues. V lost 4 bases and J lost 4; bases outside the gene matches: 13. This CDR3 reads CASSKGTAKETYGYTF. In nucleotides, the CDR3 is TGTGCCAGCAGCAAAGGGACAGCAAAGGAGACCTATGGCTACACCTTC. Combining the CDR3 with reference TRBV5-4 and TRBJ1-2 gives the whole variable domain ETGVTQSPTHLIKTRGQQVTLRCSSQSGHNTVSWYQQALGQGPQFIFQYYREEENGRGNFPPRFSGLQFPNYSSELNVNALELDDSALYLCASSKGTAKETYGYTFGSGTRLTVV.

The chain employs TRBV2 and TRBJ1-1, with D possibly being TRBD1 (6 bases). The germline V gene encodes CDR1 SNHLY and CDR2 FYNNEI. The germline V and J ends were trimmed by 3 bases and 3 bases, with 11 bases remaining between them. The CDR3 length is 14 residues. The CDR3 region has the DNA TGTGCCAGCAGTGACTTCCCAGGGGACACTGAAGCTTTCTTT. Residues: CASSDFPGDTEAFF.

This rearrangement joins TRBV29-1 to TRBJ1-3; D is unresolved. The V gene lost 3 bases and the J gene lost 1 base, with 10 bases spanning the gap. This CDR3 spans 14 amino acids. Germline V gene sequence: CDR1 SQVTM, CDR2 ANQGSEA. CDR3 loop: CSVDEASSGNTIYF. The CDR3, as DNA: TGCAGCGTTGATGAGGCTTCTTCTGGAAACACCATATATTTT. Filled out from reference TRBV29-1 and TRBJ1-3, the complete variable domain reads SAVISQKPSRDICQRGTSLTIQCQVDSQVTMMFWYRQQPGQSLTLIATANQGSEATYESGFVIDKFPISRPNLTFSTLTVSNMSPEDSSIYLCSVDEASSGNTIYFGEGSWLTVV.

The sample holds a few counts of this clone. The chain recombines TRBV20-1 with TRBJ2-7; D remains unclear. Germline-derived CDR1 and CDR2 are DFQATT and SNEGSKA (reference sequence). This CDR3 region has 11 residues. The V gene lost 5 bases and the J gene lost 4 bases, with 9 bases spanning the gap. The CDR3 is CSAVRSYEQYF. In DNA form, the CDR3 reads TGCAGTGCTGTGCGATCTTACGAGCAGTACTTC.